The next 32 T cell receptor beta chains were all read from a single sample in a study of blood T cell repertoires in COVID-19. Repertoires were generated with immunoSEQ multiplex PCR, while TCRdb's copy carries only in-frame clones and drops some. The data contain some 230,000 clones, 65% to 90% of them singletons. Source material: peripheral blood. Receptors were obtained from a woman aged 45 to 65 with acute or convalescent COVID-19.

With respect to this clone: The sample carries other DNA sequences with the same CDR3. The chain recombines TRBV5-1 with TRBJ1-1, with TRBD1 matching over 9 bases. CDR1 is SGHRS, CDR2 YFSETQ, per germline. The CDR3 has 13 amino acids. V was pared by 4 bases and J by 6 bases, with 4 bases of the junction left unmatched. DNA of the CDR3: TGCGCCAGCAGCCTGGGACAGGGACCTGAAGCTTTCTTT. Amino acids: CASSLGQGPEAFF.

This clone was seen once. The chain couples TRBV6-5 to TRBJ2-1, with 8 bases matching TRBD1. The trim removed 6 bases at V and 7 bases at J, leaving 5 bases unmatched. The CDR3 length is 13 residues. Germline CDR1 and CDR2: MNHEY and SVGAGI. DNA for the CDR3: TGTGCCAGCAGGTTCAGGGGGCTGAATGAGCAGTTCTTC. Translated, it gives CASRFRGLNEQFF.

This chain links TRBV7-2 with TRBJ1-5; possibly TRBD1 for D (5 bases). V lost 4 bases and J lost 2, with 15 bases in between. Germline values: CDR1 SGHTA, CDR2 FQGNSA. The CDR3 is made up of 16 amino acids. In nucleotides, the CDR3 is TGTGCCAGCAGCTCAGAGGCAAGGGGTGGCAATCAGCCCCAGCATTTT. Its translation is CASSSEARGGNQPQHF.

This sequence joins TRBV10-1 and TRBJ2-1; possibly TRBD1 for D (6 bases). The CDR3 length is 18 residues. V lost 1 base, J lost 0 bases, and 16 bases lay in between. Germline assignment: CDR1 WNHNN and CDR2 SYGVQD (reference sequence). The CDR3 region has the DNA TGCGCCAGCAGTGAGTTCGGACAGTCCGGCGGCTCCTACAATGAGCAGTTCTTC. Encoded protein: CASSEFGQSGGSYNEQFF.

The chain is built from TRBV1 and TRBJ1-2; the table's D call, TRBD1, was not checked against the DNA. TRBV1 is deemed a pseudogene. This CDR3 is built from 14 residues. CDR3: CTSSQGRQGQGYTF. The CDR3 bases are TGCACCAGCAGCCAGGGTAGACAGGGCCAAGGCTACACCTTC.

This clone occurred a few times. V and J are TRBV18 and TRBJ1-4; 8 bases match TRBD1. The germline gives CDR1 KGHSH, CDR2 LQKENI. CDR3 length: 16 amino acids. Trimming removed 0 bases from V and 8 bases from J; junction bases left unmatched: 8. CDR3 residues: CASSPPGGQGYEKLFF. CDR3 sequence (DNA): TGTGCCAGCTCACCACCGGGAGGACAGGGATACGAAAAACTGTTTTTT.

This chain joins TRBV5-1 and TRBJ1-2; no firm D call. V dropped 3 bases and J dropped 2 bases, with 11 bases sitting between them. The CDR3 runs to 14 residues. The germline gives CDR1 SGHRS, CDR2 YFSETQ. CDR3 amino acids: CASSSAPGNYGYTF. The CDR3 nucleotides read TGCGCCAGCAGCTCGGCCCCGGGAAACTATGGCTACACCTTC. Together with reference TRBV5-1 and TRBJ1-2, the CDR3 gives the full variable domain: KAGVTQTPRYLIKTRGQQVTLSCSPISGHRSVSWYQQTPGQGLQFLFEYFSETQRNKGNFPGRFSGRQFSNSRSEMNVSTLELGDSALYLCASSSAPGNYGYTFGSGTRLTVV.

This clone has only a few counts. This chain uses TRBV29-1 with TRBJ2-1; TRBD2 matches 7 bases. The germline gives CDR1 SQVTM, CDR2 ANQGSEA. V was clipped by 3 bases and J by 0 bases; unmatched bases: 2. The CDR3 length is 14 residues. DNA for the CDR3: TGCAGCGTTGAGGGGGGGGGCTCCTACAATGAGCAGTTCTTC. This encodes CSVEGGGSYNEQFF.

The chain is built from TRBV11-2 and TRBJ2-7; the D gene is possibly TRBD1 (6 bases). This CDR3 is 14 amino acids long. Trimming pared 4 bases from V and 7 bases from J, leaving 17 bases between. Germline V gene sequence: CDR1 SGHAT, CDR2 FQNNGV. The CDR3: CASSSLDSWMEQYF. The CDR3 DNA sequence: TGTGCCAGCAGCTCCCTGGACAGCTGGATGGAGCAGTACTTC.

V is TRBV5-1 and J is TRBJ2-1; D gene uncertain. This CDR3 has 12 residues. Per the germline V gene, CDR1 is SGHRS and CDR2 is YFSETQ. Trimming took 4 bases from V and 2 from J, leaving 4 bases between them. The DNA of the CDR3 is TGCGCCAGCAGCCATCCCTACAATGAGCAGTTCTTC. Translation: CASSHPYNEQFF.

The chain has TRBV3-1 (or the pseudogene TRBV3-2) and TRBJ2-7; D is unclear. The ends were cut back, 0 bases at V and 4 bases at J, with 10 bases in the middle. The germline gives CDR1 LGHDT, CDR2 YNNKEL (reference sequence). This CDR3 has 14 amino acids. The CDR3 loop is CASSQDRYSYEQYF. The CDR3 DNA reads TGTGCCAGCAGCCAAGATCGCTACTCATACGAGCAGTACTTC.

This chain uses TRBV29-1 with TRBJ2-5, with 7 bases fitting TRBD2. Per the germline V gene, CDR1 is SQVTM and CDR2 is ANQGSEA. CDR3 length equals 15 residues. Germline trimming cut 6 bases from V and 5 bases from J; bases unmatched to any gene: 15. The CDR3 spells CSVSLGGKISETQYF. The CDR3 DNA reads as TGCAGCGTGTCCCTGGGGGGGAAGATTAGCGAGACCCAGTACTTC. Variable domain in full (rest from reference TRBV29-1 and TRBJ2-5): SAVISQKPSRDICQRGTSLTIQCQVDSQVTMMFWYRQQPGQSLTLIATANQGSEATYESGFVIDKFPISRPNLTFSTLTVSNMSPEDSSIYLCSVSLGGKISETQYFGPGTRLLVL.

V and J are TRBV3-1 (or the pseudogene TRBV3-2) and TRBJ1-4; 10 positions match TRBD1. This CDR3 is built from 16 residues. Germline V gene sequence: CDR1 LGHDT, CDR2 YNNKEL (reference sequence). After removal of 4 bases from V and 5 bases from J, the junction contained 7 bases not matched to a gene. The CDR3 is CASSRSSGQGNEKLFF. CDR3 DNA sequence: TGTGCCAGCAGCCGTTCATCGGGACAGGGGAATGAAAAACTGTTTTTT.

A single count supports this clone. J is TRBJ1-2 and V is TRBV27; 8 bases fit TRBD1. Germline trimming cut 8 bases from V and 5 bases from J; bases unmatched to any gene: 13. CDR1 MNHEY and CDR2 SMNVEV come from the germline V gene (reference sequence). This CDR3 is 15 amino acids long. The CDR3 reads CASPPGRGRRYGYTF. Written as DNA, the CDR3 is TGTGCCAGCCCCCCCGGCAGGGGGCGCAGGTATGGCTACACCTTC.

The chain uses TRBV7-2 and TRBJ1-2; D might be TRBD1 (6 bases). CDR1 is SGHTA and CDR2 is FQGNSA in the germline V gene. The ends were cut back, 5 bases at V and 0 bases at J, with 10 bases in the middle. The CDR3 is 14 amino acids. The CDR3 is CASSQQGSNYGYTF. The DNA of the CDR3 is TGTGCCAGCAGCCAACAGGGATCTAACTATGGCTACACCTTC.

CDR3 nucleotides: TGTGCCAGCAGCACGTCGGGACAGATCAACACTGAAGCTTTCTTT. Protein product: CASSTSGQINTEAFF. V usage is TRBV9 and J usage is TRBJ1-1, with TRBD1 matching 7 bases. Germline loops: CDR1 SGDLS, CDR2 YYNGEE. J was trimmed by 2 bases and V by 4 bases; bases with no gene match: 8. This CDR3 has 15 residues.

The rearrangement joins TRBV3-1 (or the pseudogene TRBV3-2) to TRBJ2-7, with 9 bases identical to TRBD2. V shed 1 base, J shed 3 bases, and the junction held 4 bases outside the gene matches. The CDR3 spans 15 residues. The germline CDR1 and CDR2 sequences are LGHDT and YNNKEL (reference sequence). CDR3 protein: CASSQGIAGDYEQYF. DNA of the CDR3: TGTGCCAGCAGCCAAGGAATAGCGGGAGACTACGAGCAGTACTTC.

V is TRBV3-1 (or the pseudogene TRBV3-2) and J is TRBJ2-5; maybe TRBD2 (5 bases). V was shortened by 0 bases and J by 5 bases, with 13 bases between the two germline ends. This CDR3 is 15 amino acids long. Germline V gene lookup returns CDR1 LGHDT and CDR2 YNNKEL (reference sequence). The CDR3 DNA follows: TGTGCCAGCAGCCAAGATTTTTCGCGGGTCGAGACCCAGTACTTC. This sequence encodes CASSQDFSRVETQYF.

J is TRBJ2-1 and V is TRBV28; 11 bases are shared with TRBD2. The CDR3 totals 17 residues. Germline lookup yields CDR1 MDHEN and CDR2 SYDVKM. V lost 8 bases and J lost 0; bases outside the gene matches: 9. The CDR3 DNA follows: TGTGCCAGCGAAGGGGTAGCGGGGGGGCGCTCCTACAATGAGCAGTTCTTC. Amino acid sequence: CASEGVAGGRSYNEQFF. The complete variable domain, with remaining parts taken from reference TRBV28 and TRBJ2-1, reads DVKVTQSSRYLVKRTGEKVFLECVQDMDHENMFWYRQDPGLGLRLIYFSYDVKMKEKGDIPEGYSVSREKKERFSLILESASTNQTSMYLCASEGVAGGRSYNEQFFGPGTRLTVL.

The rearrangement links TRBV4-1 to TRBJ2-5, with 7 bases matching TRBD1. Germline CDR1 MGHRA, CDR2 YSYEKL. J was trimmed by 3 bases and V by 0 bases; bases with no gene match: 4. This CDR3 spans 15 amino acids. Here the CDR3 reads CASSQDDRVEETQYF. DNA for the CDR3: TGCGCCAGCAGCCAAGACGACAGGGTGGAAGAGACCCAGTACTTC.

The rearrangement links TRBV15 to TRBJ1-1; a possible D gene is TRBD1 (6 bases). In germline, CDR1 is LNHNV, CDR2 YYDKDF (reference sequence). V shed 1 base and J shed 10 bases, with 10 bases lying between them. The CDR3 is 12 amino acids. CDR3 in DNA: TGTGCCACCAGCAGAGTAACAGGGACAGCTTTCTTT. The encoded protein is CATSRVTGTAFF.

V usage is TRBV19 and J usage is TRBJ2-3; possibly TRBD2 for D (7 bases). Trimming removed 6 bases from V and 0 bases from J, with 10 bases in between. Germline V CDR1 and CDR2: LNHDA, SQIVND (reference sequence). The CDR3 spans 14 residues. CDR3 sequence reads: CASSGGLSTDTQYF. The CDR3 region has the DNA TGTGCCAGTAGCGGGGGGCTAAGCACAGATACGCAGTATTTT.

The sample holds a few counts of this clone. The rearrangement uses TRBV18 and TRBJ2-6; a possible D gene is TRBD1 (6 bases). The CDR3 contains 16 residues. CDR1 and CDR2 (germline): KGHSH, LQKENI. The germline V and J ends were trimmed by 3 bases and 4 bases, with 13 bases remaining between them. The CDR3 sequence is CASSPRSGAGANVLTF. In DNA form, the CDR3 reads TGTGCCAGCTCACCCCGGTCAGGGGCCGGGGCCAACGTCCTGACTTTC.

This clone appeared once. The chain is built from TRBV24-1 and TRBJ2-1; 10 bases agree with TRBD2. There are 16 residues in the CDR3. Per germline, CDR1 KGHDR and CDR2 SFDVKD. V lost 5 bases to trimming and J lost 0 bases; unmatched junction nucleotides: 3. In DNA form, the CDR3 reads TGTGCCACCAGTGCCTCTAGCGGGAGCTCCTACAATGAGCAGTTCTTC. This gives the protein CATSASSGSSYNEQFF.

CDR3 DNA sequence: TGTGCCAGCAGTGAAACGGGAAATCAGCCCCAGCATTTT. Amino acid sequence: CASSETGNQPQHF. The V and J genes are TRBV6-1 and TRBJ1-5; D uncertain. CDR1 MNHNS and CDR2 SASEGT come from the germline V gene. The CDR3 has 13 residues. Trimming shortened V by 2 bases and J by 4 bases, and 6 bases separated the two germline ends.

This chain links TRBV30 with TRBJ1-4, with TRBD1 as a possible D gene (6 bases). V was cut by 6 bases and J by 4 bases, with 15 bases left in between. Germline V lookup: CDR1 GTSNPN, CDR2 SVGIG (reference sequence). The CDR3 runs to 14 residues. The DNA of the CDR3 is TGTGCCTGCCCGAGTATACAGGGTAATGAAAAACTGTTTTTT. Encoded protein: CACPSIQGNEKLFF.

This clone was observed a handful of times. V is TRBV3-1 (or the pseudogene TRBV3-2) and J is TRBJ2-3, with D tentatively TRBD1 (5 bases). V gave up 7 bases and J gave up 2 bases, with 10 bases separating them. This CDR3 is 13 amino acids long. Germline CDR1 is LGHDT and CDR2 is YNNKEL (reference sequence). CDR3 DNA: TGTGCCAGCACCGGACACGCCACAGATACGCAGTATTTT. Translated: CASTGHATDTQYF.

The J gene is TRBJ2-3, the V gene TRBV7-9, with D tentatively TRBD2 (5 bases). Germline CDR1 and CDR2: SEHNR and FQNEAQ (reference sequence). Between the trimmed V and J ends, which lost 1 base and 1 base, there was a span of 9 bases. The CDR3 has 15 residues. The CDR3 DNA reads TGTGCCAGCAGCTTAGGGCGGGTTCGCACAGATACGCAGTATTTT. It is translated as CASSLGRVRTDTQYF.

V gene TRBV6-1 combines with J gene TRBJ1-5; TRBD1 is a possible D gene (6 bases). This CDR3 region has 13 residues. CDR1 and CDR2 from the germline V gene are MNHNS and SASEGT. V was cut by 3 bases and J by 6 bases, with 9 bases left in between. The CDR3 bases are TGTGCCAGCAGTGACAGGGGTGGTCAGCCCCAGCATTTT. It encodes CASSDRGGQPQHF.

This clone appeared once. The chain combines TRBV28 with TRBJ2-3, with 8 positions matching TRBD2. Germline CDR1 and CDR2: MDHEN and SYDVKM. This CDR3 has 16 residues. J gave up 1 base and V 4 bases, and 7 bases lay outside the gene matches. CDR3 sequence reads: CASSSPGGEGTDTQYF. The CDR3 DNA follows: TGTGCCAGCAGTTCTCCGGGGGGGGAGGGCACAGATACGCAGTATTTT.

The V and J genes are TRBV29-1 and TRBJ1-2; 9 bases map to TRBD1. The V gene's germline CDR1 is SQVTM and CDR2 ANQGSEA. There are 11 residues in the CDR3. The trim removed 7 bases at V and 6 bases at J, leaving 3 bases unmatched. CDR3 DNA: TGCAGCGGTTGGACAGGGGATGGCTACACCTTC. Encoded protein: CSGWTGDGYTF.

This clone was detected only a few times. The rearrangement uses TRBV19 and TRBJ1-5; no definite D call. Deletions cut 2 bases from V and 5 bases from J, with 7 bases between. The CDR3 has 13 amino acids. CDR1 is LNHDA and CDR2 is SQIVND in the germline V gene (reference sequence). Here the CDR3 reads CASSISADQPQHF. CDR3 nucleotides: TGTGCCAGTAGTATATCGGCGGATCAGCCCCAGCATTTT.